A selection of T cell receptor beta chains follows, all from one sample in a study of T cell clones after liver transplantation. Repertoires were generated with immunoSEQ multiplex PCR, while TCRdb's copy carries only in-frame clones and drops some. Altogether tens of thousands of clones are present, roughly 85% being singletons, with the ten largest covering approximately 0.47%. This sample comprised CD4+ T cells from blood, obtained roughly 3.5 years after liver transplant. The receptors come from a human patient who received a liver transplant. The graft donor may have contributed some T cells. The CDR3 runs from the conserved cysteine through the conserved F or W. The D gene is left open where the match is weak. Clone size appears in some rows only: once, few, many, or a class for an expanded clone.

j_call | v_call | cdr3_length | clone_size | d_call | cdr3_aa | cdr3_nt
TRBJ1-2 | TRBV2 | 12 | few | NA | CASMKQSYGYTF | TGTGCCAGCATGAAACAGAGCTATGGCTACACCTTC
TRBJ1-2 | TRBV28 | 17 | few | NA | CASSFGGTQGRGYGYTF | TGTGCCAGCAGTTTTGGGGGGACTCAGGGCCGCGGCTATGGCTACACCTTC
TRBJ2-2 | TRBV5-4 | 20 | NA | TRBD2 | CASSLAVLASSGTNTGELFF | TGTGCCAGCAGCTTGGCCGTTCTGGCGTCTAGCGGAACGAACACCGGGGAGCTGTTTTTT
TRBJ1-1 | TRBV28 | 15 | NA | NA | CASSYGGPLNTEAFF | TGTGCCAGCAGTTATGGGGGTCCCCTCAACACTGAAGCTTTCTTT
TRBJ2-7 | TRBV6-6 | 12 | NA | NA | CASSQQGYEQYF | TGTGCCAGCAGTCAACAGGGATACGAGCAGTACTTC
TRBJ2-1 | TRBV27 | 17 | once | TRBD2 | CASSLDDRTSGVFEQFF | TGTGCCAGCAGCCTAGATGACAGGACTAGCGGGGTCTTCGAGCAGTTCTTC
TRBJ1-1 | TRBV12-5 | 14 | NA | NA | CASGGPAVNTEAFF | TGTGCTAGTGGAGGACCCGCCGTGAACACTGAAGCTTTCTTT
TRBJ1-4 | TRBV4-3 | 15 | NA | TRBD1 | CASSQGGTGFEKLFF | TGCGCCAGCAGCCAAGGGGGGACAGGGTTTGAAAAACTGTTTTTT
TRBJ1-1 | TRBV2 | 13 | NA | TRBD1 | CAGGTGANTEAFF | TGTGCCGGAGGGACAGGGGCGAACACTGAAGCTTTCTTT
TRBJ2-1 | TRBV6-6 | 15 | once | NA | CASSYTLMWGYEQFF | TGTGCCAGCAGTTACACCCTTATGTGGGGCTATGAGCAGTTCTTC
TRBJ1-2 | TRBV27 | 16 | NA | NA | CASRRSPWQKNYGYTF | TGTGCCAGCAGACGATCCCCCTGGCAGAAGAACTATGGCTACACCTTC
TRBJ2-3 | TRBV19 | 14 | once | NA | CASSIRFSADTQYF | TGTGCCAGTAGTATTAGGTTCTCCGCAGATACGCAGTATTTT
TRBJ2-7 | TRBV7-9 | 15 | NA | TRBD2 | CASSLPIGTSGEQYF | TGTGCCAGCAGCTTACCAATTGGGACTAGCGGCGAGCAGTACTTC
TRBJ2-7 | TRBV28 | 15 | once | TRBD1 | CASSFGDRSSYEQYF | TGTGCCAGCAGTTTTGGGGACAGGAGCTCCTACGAGCAGTACTTC
TRBJ2-3 | TRBV7-8 | 15 | NA | NA | CASSFRRMSTDTQYF | TGTGCCAGCAGCTTTAGGCGGATGAGCACAGATACGCAGTATTTT
TRBJ1-4 | TRBV28 | 15 | NA | NA | CASSLLGGANEKLFF | TGTGCCAGCAGTTTATTGGGAGGAGCTAATGAAAAACTGTTTTTT
TRBJ2-7 | TRBV28 | 14 | NA | NA | CASSENYGSYEQYF | TGTGCCAGCAGTGAAAATTATGGGTCCTACGAGCAGTACTTC
TRBJ2-2 | TRBV18 | 15 | NA | NA | CASPPQGLNTGELFF | TGTGCCAGCCCGCCACAGGGCTTGAACACCGGGGAGCTGTTTTTT
TRBJ2-7 | TRBV2 | 12 | NA | TRBD2 | CASAGRIDEQYF | TGTGCCAGCGCCGGGAGGATCGACGAGCAGTACTTC
TRBJ2-6 | TRBV6-1 | 15 | few | NA | CASSEWGSGANVLTF | TGTGCCAGCAGTGAATGGGGCTCTGGGGCCAACGTCCTGACTTTC